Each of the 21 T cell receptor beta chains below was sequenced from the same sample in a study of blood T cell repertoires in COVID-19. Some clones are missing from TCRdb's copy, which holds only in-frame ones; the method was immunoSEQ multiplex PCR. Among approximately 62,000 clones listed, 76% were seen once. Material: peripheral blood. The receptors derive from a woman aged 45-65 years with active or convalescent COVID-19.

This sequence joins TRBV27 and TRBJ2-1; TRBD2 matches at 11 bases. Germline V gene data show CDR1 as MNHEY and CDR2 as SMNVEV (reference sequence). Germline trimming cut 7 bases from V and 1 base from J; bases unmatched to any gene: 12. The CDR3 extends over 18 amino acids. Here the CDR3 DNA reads TGTGCCAGCAAACTAACTAGCGGGAGTGGATCGTCCTACAATGAGCAGTTCTTC. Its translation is CASKLTSGSGSSYNEQFF.

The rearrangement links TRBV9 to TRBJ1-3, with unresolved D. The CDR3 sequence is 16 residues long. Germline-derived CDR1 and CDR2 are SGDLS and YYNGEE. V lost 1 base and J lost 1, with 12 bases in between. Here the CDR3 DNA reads TGTGCCAGCAGCGTAAACGTGGGCCTGTCTGGAAACACCATATATTTT. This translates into CASSVNVGLSGNTIYF.

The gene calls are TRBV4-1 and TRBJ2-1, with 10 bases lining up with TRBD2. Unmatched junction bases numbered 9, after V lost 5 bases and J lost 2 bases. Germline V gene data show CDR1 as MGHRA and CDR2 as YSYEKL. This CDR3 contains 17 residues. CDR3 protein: CASSFRTSGVTYNEQFF. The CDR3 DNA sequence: TGCGCCAGCAGCTTCAGGACTAGCGGTGTGACCTACAATGAGCAGTTCTTC.

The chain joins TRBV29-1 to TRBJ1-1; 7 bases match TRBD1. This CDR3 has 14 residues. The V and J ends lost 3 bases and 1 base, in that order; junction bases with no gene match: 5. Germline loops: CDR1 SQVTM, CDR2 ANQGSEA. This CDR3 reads CSVDRTGANTEAFF. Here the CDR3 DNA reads TGCAGCGTTGACAGGACAGGAGCGAACACTGAAGCTTTCTTT. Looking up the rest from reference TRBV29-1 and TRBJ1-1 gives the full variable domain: SAVISQKPSRDICQRGTSLTIQCQVDSQVTMMFWYRQQPGQSLTLIATANQGSEATYESGFVIDKFPISRPNLTFSTLTVSNMSPEDSSIYLCSVDRTGANTEAFFGQGTRLTVV.

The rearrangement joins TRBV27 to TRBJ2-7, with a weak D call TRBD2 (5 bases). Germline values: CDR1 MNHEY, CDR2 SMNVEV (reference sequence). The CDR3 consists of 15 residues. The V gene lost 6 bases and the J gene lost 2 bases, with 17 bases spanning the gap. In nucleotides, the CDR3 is TGTGCCAGCAGGAGTGAGGCGGGCCGCCCCTACGAGCAGTACTTC. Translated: CASRSEAGRPYEQYF.

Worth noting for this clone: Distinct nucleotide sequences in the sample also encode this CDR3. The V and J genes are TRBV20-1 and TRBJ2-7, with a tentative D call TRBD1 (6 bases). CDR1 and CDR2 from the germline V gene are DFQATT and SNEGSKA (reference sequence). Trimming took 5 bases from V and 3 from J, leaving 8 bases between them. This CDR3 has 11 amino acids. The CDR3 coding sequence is TGCAGTGCTTCCAGGGGCTACGAGCAGTACTTC. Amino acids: CSASRGYEQYF.

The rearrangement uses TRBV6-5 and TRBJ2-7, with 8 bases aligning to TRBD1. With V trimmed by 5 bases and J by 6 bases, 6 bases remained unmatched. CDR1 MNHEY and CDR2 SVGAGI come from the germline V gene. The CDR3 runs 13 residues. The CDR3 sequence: CASSRTGLGEQYF. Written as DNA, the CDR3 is TGTGCCAGCAGTCGGACAGGGTTGGGCGAGCAGTACTTC.

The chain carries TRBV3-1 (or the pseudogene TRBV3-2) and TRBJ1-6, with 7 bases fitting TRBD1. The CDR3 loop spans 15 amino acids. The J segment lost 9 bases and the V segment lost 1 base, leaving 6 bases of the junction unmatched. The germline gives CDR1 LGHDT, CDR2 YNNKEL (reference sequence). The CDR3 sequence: CASSQGRQGGSPLHF. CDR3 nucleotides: TGTGCCAGCAGCCAAGGACGCCAGGGGGGTTCACCCCTCCACTTT.

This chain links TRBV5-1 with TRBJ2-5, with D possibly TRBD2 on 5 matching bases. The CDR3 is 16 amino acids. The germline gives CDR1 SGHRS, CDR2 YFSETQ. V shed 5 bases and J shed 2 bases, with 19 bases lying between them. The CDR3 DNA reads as TGCGCCAGCAGTCCCGCCCCTACTAGACCGCAAGAGACCCAGTACTTC. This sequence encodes CASSPAPTRPQETQYF.

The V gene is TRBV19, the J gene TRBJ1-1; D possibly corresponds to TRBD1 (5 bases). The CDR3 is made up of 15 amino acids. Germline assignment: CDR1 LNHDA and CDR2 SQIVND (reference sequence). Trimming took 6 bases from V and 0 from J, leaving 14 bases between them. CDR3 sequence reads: CASSPQAGLNTEAFF. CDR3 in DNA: TGTGCCAGTAGCCCTCAGGCAGGGTTGAACACTGAAGCTTTCTTT.

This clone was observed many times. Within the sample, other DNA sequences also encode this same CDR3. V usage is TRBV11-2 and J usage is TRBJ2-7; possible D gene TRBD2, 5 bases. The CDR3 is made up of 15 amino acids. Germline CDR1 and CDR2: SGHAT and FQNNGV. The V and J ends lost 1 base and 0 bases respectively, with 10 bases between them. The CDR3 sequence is CASSLGVDFSYEQYF. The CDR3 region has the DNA TGTGCCAGCAGCTTAGGGGTGGACTTCTCCTACGAGCAGTACTTC.

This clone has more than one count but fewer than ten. The CDR3 DNA reads as TGTGCCAGCAGCTTACAGGCCTGGGTCCCACAAAATGGCTACACCTTC. Translated: CASSLQAWVPQNGYTF. The rearrangement links TRBV2 to TRBJ1-2; the D gene is possibly TRBD1 (5 bases). The CDR3 totals 16 residues. Germline V gene data show CDR1 as SNHLY and CDR2 as FYNNEI. The V and J ends lost 6 bases and 6 bases respectively, with 23 bases between them. The whole variable domain, remainder taken from reference TRBV2 and TRBJ1-2, is EPEVTQTPSHQVTQMGQEVILRCVPISNHLYFYWYRQILGQKVEFLVSFYNNEISEKSEIFDDQFSVERPDGSNFTLKIRSTKLEDSAMYFCASSLQAWVPQNGYTFGSGTRLTVV.

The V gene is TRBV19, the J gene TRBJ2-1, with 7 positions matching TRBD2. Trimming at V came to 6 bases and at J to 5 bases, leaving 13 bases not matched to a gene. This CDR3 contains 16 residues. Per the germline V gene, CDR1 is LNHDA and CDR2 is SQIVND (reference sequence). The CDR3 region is CASSRMASSGNNEQFF. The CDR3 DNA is TGTGCCAGTAGCCGAATGGCGTCTAGCGGAAACAATGAGCAGTTCTTC.

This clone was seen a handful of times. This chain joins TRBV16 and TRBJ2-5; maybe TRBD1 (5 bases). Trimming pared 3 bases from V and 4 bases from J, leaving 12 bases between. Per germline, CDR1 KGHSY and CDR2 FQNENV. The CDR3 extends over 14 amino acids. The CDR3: CASSHLGRVETQYF. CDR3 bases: TGTGCCAGCAGCCATCTCGGCAGGGTAGAGACCCAGTACTTC.

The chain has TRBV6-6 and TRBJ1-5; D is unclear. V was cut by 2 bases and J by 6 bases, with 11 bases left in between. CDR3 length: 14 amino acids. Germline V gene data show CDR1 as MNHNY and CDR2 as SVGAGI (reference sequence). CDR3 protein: CASSYPEAVQPQHF. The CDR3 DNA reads TGTGCCAGCAGTTACCCGGAGGCGGTTCAGCCCCAGCATTTT.

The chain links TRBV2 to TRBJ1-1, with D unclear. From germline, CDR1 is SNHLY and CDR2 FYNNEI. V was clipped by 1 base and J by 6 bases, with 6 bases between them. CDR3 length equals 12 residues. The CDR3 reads CASSEGRAEAFF. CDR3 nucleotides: TGTGCCAGCAGTGAAGGGAGAGCTGAAGCTTTCTTT.

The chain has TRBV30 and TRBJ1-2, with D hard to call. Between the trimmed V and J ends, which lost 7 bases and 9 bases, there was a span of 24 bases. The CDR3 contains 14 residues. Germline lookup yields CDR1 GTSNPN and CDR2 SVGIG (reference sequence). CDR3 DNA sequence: TGTGCCTTCTCACTCGGCGGCCCCCAAGGAAGCTACACCTTC. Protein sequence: CAFSLGGPQGSYTF.

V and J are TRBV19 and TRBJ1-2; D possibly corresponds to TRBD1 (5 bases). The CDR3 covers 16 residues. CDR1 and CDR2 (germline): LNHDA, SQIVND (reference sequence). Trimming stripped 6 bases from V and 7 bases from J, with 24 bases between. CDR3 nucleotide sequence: TGTGCCAGTAGCTCCCTTTCCCCTGGTACAGGCAGTGGCTACACCTTC. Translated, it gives CASSSLSPGTGSGYTF.

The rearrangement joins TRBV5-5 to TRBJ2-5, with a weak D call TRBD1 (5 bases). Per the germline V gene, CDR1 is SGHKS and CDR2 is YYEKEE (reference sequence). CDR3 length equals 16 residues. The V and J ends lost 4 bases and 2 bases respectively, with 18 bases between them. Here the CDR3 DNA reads TGTGCCAGCAGCCCCCAGGCAGGGTTGAATCAAGAGACCCAGTACTTC. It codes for CASSPQAGLNQETQYF.

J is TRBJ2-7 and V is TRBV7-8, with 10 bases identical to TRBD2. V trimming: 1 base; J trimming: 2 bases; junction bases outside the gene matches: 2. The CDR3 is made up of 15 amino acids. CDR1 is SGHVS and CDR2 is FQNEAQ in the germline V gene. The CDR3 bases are TGTGCCAGCAGCTTAGTAGCGGGGGGTACCTACGAGCAGTACTTC. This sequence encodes CASSLVAGGTYEQYF.

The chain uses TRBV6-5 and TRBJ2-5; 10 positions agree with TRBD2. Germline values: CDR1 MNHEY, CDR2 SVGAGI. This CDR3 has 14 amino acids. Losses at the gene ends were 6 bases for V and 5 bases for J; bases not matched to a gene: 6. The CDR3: CASSQREGPETQYF. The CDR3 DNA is TGTGCCAGCAGCCAGCGGGAGGGCCCGGAGACCCAGTACTTC.